The 15 T cell receptor beta chains listed next were all sequenced from one sample in a study of cytomegalovirus exposure and HLA in healthy donors. Sequenced by immunoSEQ multiplex PCR; TCRdb stores in-frame clones only, minus some. The sample contains roughly 50,000 clones, 80% to 95% of which appear only once. The sequenced material came from PBMCs. Every receptor here comes from a man between 18 and 35 years old in good health and CMV-seronegative.

The chain couples TRBV6-1 to TRBJ2-7; the match to TRBD1 covers 8 bases. CDR1 is MNHNS and CDR2 is SASEGT in the germline V gene. J was trimmed by 4 bases and V by 6 bases; bases with no gene match: 8. This CDR3 has 14 amino acids. The CDR3 DNA is TGTGCCAGCAGCCGGACGGGGACAGGTTACGAGCAGTACTTC. Translated: CASSRTGTGYEQYF.

J is TRBJ2-7 and V is TRBV5-4, with 7 bases matching TRBD2. Germline CDR1 is SGHNT and CDR2 is YYREEE (reference sequence). Trimming cost V 4 bases and J 7 bases; bases outside gene matches: 26. The CDR3 consists of 19 residues. CDR3 in amino acids: CASSRLRVLAVDEKGEQYF. CDR3 in DNA: TGTGCCAGCAGCCGCCTGAGAGTCCTAGCGGTAGATGAGAAAGGAGAGCAGTACTTC.

The chain couples TRBV28 to TRBJ2-5; 8 bases align to TRBD2. Germline V lookup: CDR1 MDHEN, CDR2 SYDVKM. The CDR3 consists of 15 residues. Germline trimming cut 5 bases from V and 5 bases from J; bases unmatched to any gene: 10. The CDR3 bases are TGTGCCAGCAGTACCAGCGGGAGCGTCCCCGAGACCCAGTACTTC. Translation: CASSTSGSVPETQYF.

The gene calls are TRBV7-3 and TRBJ2-3; no clear D. V lost 3 bases and J 0 bases, leaving 7 bases between the germline ends. The CDR3 covers 14 residues. Germline-derived CDR1 and CDR2 are SGHTA and FQGTGA. The CDR3 loop is CASSFGLSTDTQYF. In nucleotides, the CDR3 is TGTGCCAGCAGCTTTGGGCTGAGCACAGATACGCAGTATTTT.

V gene TRBV28 combines with J gene TRBJ1-1; 9 nucleotides line up with TRBD1. Germline assignment: CDR1 MDHEN and CDR2 SYDVKM. The CDR3 length is 14 residues. With V trimmed by 5 bases and J by 6 bases, 7 bases remained unmatched. CDR3 sequence: CASSPRDREPEAFF. CDR3 bases: TGTGCCAGCAGTCCCCGGGACAGGGAACCTGAAGCTTTCTTT.

The J gene is TRBJ1-1, the V gene TRBV2, with TRBD1 matching over 8 bases. The CDR3 consists of 13 residues. V lost 5 bases and J lost 8; bases outside the gene matches: 7. Germline CDR1 and CDR2: SNHLY and FYNNEI. In DNA form, the CDR3 reads TGTGCCAGCAGTAATGACAGGGGTGGAGAAGCTTTCTTT. Protein product: CASSNDRGGEAFF.

The chain couples TRBV6-5 to TRBJ1-4; maybe TRBD1 (6 bases). This CDR3 spans 15 amino acids. CDR1 is MNHEY, CDR2 SVGAGI, per germline. Trimming removed 6 bases from V and 10 bases from J, with 21 bases in between. CDR3 amino acids: CASSRGDIRGGKLFF. The CDR3 region has the DNA TGTGCCAGCAGCCGGGGGGACATAAGAGGCGGAAAACTGTTTTTT.

The rearrangement links TRBV6-6 to TRBJ2-7; perhaps TRBD1 as D (6 bases). This CDR3 comprises 14 residues. Germline CDR1 MNHNY, CDR2 SVGAGI (reference sequence). V lost 2 bases and J lost 5, with 13 bases in between. The CDR3 DNA reads as TGTGCCAGCAGTTACCCAGGGGCTTTCGACGAGCAGTACTTC. Amino acids: CASSYPGAFDEQYF.

The V and J genes are TRBV11-1 and TRBJ2-7; 10 bases line up with TRBD2. CDR1 SGHAT and CDR2 FQDESV come from the germline V gene (reference sequence). The CDR3 extends over 15 amino acids. The V gene end was trimmed by 5 bases and the J gene end by 4 bases; junction bases not matched to a gene: 8. The CDR3 reads CASSRGLAESYEQYF. The CDR3 DNA is TGTGCCAGCAGCCGCGGACTAGCGGAGTCTTACGAGCAGTACTTC.

The chain couples TRBV27 to TRBJ2-7, with 10 positions matching TRBD1. Trimming removed 5 bases from V and 3 bases from J; junction bases left unmatched: 13. This CDR3 comprises 17 residues. The V gene's germline CDR1 is MNHEY and CDR2 SMNVEV (reference sequence). The CDR3 region has the DNA TGTGCCAGCAGTCATCAGAGGGGGGGGACAGGGGTCTACGAGCAGTACTTC. Translation gives CASSHQRGGTGVYEQYF.

This clone was seen once. This chain uses TRBV19 with TRBJ1-5; D not resolved. This CDR3 has 14 residues. Germline CDR1 and CDR2: LNHDA and SQIVND (reference sequence). Trimming stripped 2 bases from V and 2 bases from J, with 7 bases between. The CDR3 here is CASSIYTGNQPQHF. DNA of the CDR3: TGTGCCAGTAGTATATACACAGGCAATCAGCCCCAGCATTTT.

The chain carries TRBV27 and TRBJ2-5, with D tentatively TRBD2 (6 bases). CDR3 size: 16 residues. Germline CDR1 reads MNHEY; CDR2 reads SMNVEV (reference sequence). With 4 bases removed from V and 5 bases from J, the gap between germline ends came to 20 bases. The CDR3 loop reads CASSSRRDSHGETQYF. Here the CDR3 DNA reads TGTGCCAGCAGTTCCCGCCGGGACTCCCACGGGGAGACCCAGTACTTC.

The chain combines TRBV6-5 with TRBJ1-4; 7 positions agree with TRBD1. From germline, CDR1 is MNHEY and CDR2 SVGAGI. The CDR3 covers 14 residues. After removal of 5 bases from V and 7 bases from J, the junction contained 7 bases not matched to a gene. The CDR3 nucleotides are TGTGCCAGCAGTGACCAGGGGGGTTCTGAAAAACTGTTTTTT. Its translation: CASSDQGGSEKLFF.

J is TRBJ2-1 and V is TRBV10-1, with D possibly being TRBD2 (6 bases). The CDR3 has 14 amino acids. CDR1 and CDR2 from the germline V gene are WNHNN and SYGVQD (reference sequence). V was pared by 1 base and J by 12 bases, with 16 bases between. CDR3 in amino acids: CASSEFRGGWVQFF. CDR3 bases: TGCGCCAGCAGTGAGTTTCGGGGAGGCTGGGTGCAGTTCTTC.

This chain connects TRBV19 to TRBJ2-2; 10 positions agree with TRBD2. V lost 2 bases and J lost 2; bases outside the gene matches: 5. Germline CDR1 is LNHDA and CDR2 is SQIVND (reference sequence). The CDR3 spans 17 residues. The CDR3: CASSILGLAVNTGELFF. The CDR3 coding sequence is TGTGCCAGTAGTATATTAGGACTAGCGGTTAACACCGGGGAGCTGTTTTTT.